Each of the 8 T cell receptor beta chains below was sequenced from the same sample in a study of T cell repertoires in aging, cancer and after chemotherapy. Amplification of TCR beta used genomic DNA extracted from peripheral blood. A mixed TRB-A/B primer pool amplified rearranged TRB by multiplex touch-down PCR. TCRdb called the multiplex PCR reads again in MiXCR, with one record for every CDR3 protein. This sample has about 4,800 distinct CDR3 sequences; roughly a quarter occur once, and the top ten carry roughly 7.4%. Sequencing was carried out using blood. The receptors were sampled from a human donor in good health.

By share, this clonotype ranks as medium-sized. The chain recombines TRBV7-9 with TRBJ2-3, with D uncertain. The CDR3 sequence is 13 residues long. CDR1 SEHNR and CDR2 FQNEAQ come from the germline V gene (reference sequence). The V end lost 4 bases, the J end lost 4 bases, and 9 bases lay between the germline ends. The CDR3 region is CASSSRRSDTQYF. The CDR3 DNA reads TGTGCCAGCAGCTCGCGTCGGTCAGATACGCAGTATTTT.

By share of the sample, this clonotype is medium-sized (0.01 to 0.1%). The chain uses TRBV27 and TRBJ2-1; D call uncertain. Trimming left V 0 bases short and J 10 bases short, with 10 bases between. Looked up from germline, CDR1 is MNHEY and CDR2 is SMNVEV (reference sequence). The CDR3 covers 13 residues. The CDR3 protein is CASSLSTIQEQFF. CDR3 coding DNA: TGTGCCAGCAGTTTATCGACCATTCAGGAGCAGTTCTTC.

By its share, this clonotype is medium-sized. This chain joins TRBV6-6 and TRBJ2-1; either TRBD1 or TRBD2 may supply D (5 bases each). The CDR3 runs to 16 residues. Trimming stripped 5 bases from V and 3 bases from J, with 17 bases between. The germline V gene encodes CDR1 MNHNY and CDR2 SVGAGI (reference sequence). CDR3 residues: CASSPRGTNIYNEQFF. CDR3 bases: TGTGCCAGCAGTCCCCGGGGCACAAATATCTACAATGAGCAGTTCTTC.

This clonotype is termed medium-sized. This chain links TRBV6-1 with TRBJ1-4; 7 bases agree with TRBD1. The J segment lost 0 bases and the V segment lost 6 bases, leaving 7 bases of the junction unmatched. The CDR3 is made up of 16 amino acids. The germline V gene has CDR1 MNHNS and CDR2 SASEGT. In DNA form, the CDR3 reads TGTGCCAGCAGACCACAGGGGCGAACAACTAATGAAAAACTGTTTTTT. It is translated as CASRPQGRTTNEKLFF.

V is TRBV6-1 and J is TRBJ1-1; D remains unclear. The germline V and J ends were trimmed by 2 bases and 6 bases, with 10 bases remaining between them. This CDR3 has 13 amino acids. From germline, CDR1 is MNHNS and CDR2 SASEGT. CDR3 DNA sequence: TGTGCCAGCAGTGAATTCGGAGGGTCTGAAGCTTTCTTT. Its protein product is CASSEFGGSEAFF.

The J gene is TRBJ1-2, the V gene TRBV11-2, with 8 positions matching TRBD1. CDR1 and CDR2 from the germline V gene are SGHAT and FQNNGV. Trimming cost V 5 bases and J 5 bases; bases outside gene matches: 7. This CDR3 spans 14 amino acids. DNA for the CDR3: TGTGCCAGCAGCCCGATACAGGGGGTTTATGGCTACACCTTC. Its translation is CASSPIQGVYGYTF.

This clonotype was recorded a few times. The DNA for the CDR3 is TGTGCCAGCAGTCCTTTAGCGGGAGGAGGTAGGAATGAGCAGTTCTTC. This encodes CASSPLAGGGRNEQFF. The rearrangement links TRBV12-3 or TRBV12-4 to TRBJ2-1; 10 bases are shared with TRBD2. The CDR3 spans 16 residues. The V and J ends lost 5 bases and 7 bases, in that order; junction bases with no gene match: 11.

This clonotype qualifies as medium-sized (0.01 to 0.1%). This chain joins TRBV27 and TRBJ2-7; 7 nucleotides align to TRBD1. V dropped 7 bases and J dropped 3; count of bases not matched to a gene: 12. The germline V gene has CDR1 MNHEY and CDR2 SMNVEV (reference sequence). The CDR3 totals 15 residues. CDR3 sequence: CASKLRDSGDYEQYF. DNA for the CDR3: TGTGCCAGCAAACTCCGGGACAGCGGCGACTACGAGCAGTACTTC.